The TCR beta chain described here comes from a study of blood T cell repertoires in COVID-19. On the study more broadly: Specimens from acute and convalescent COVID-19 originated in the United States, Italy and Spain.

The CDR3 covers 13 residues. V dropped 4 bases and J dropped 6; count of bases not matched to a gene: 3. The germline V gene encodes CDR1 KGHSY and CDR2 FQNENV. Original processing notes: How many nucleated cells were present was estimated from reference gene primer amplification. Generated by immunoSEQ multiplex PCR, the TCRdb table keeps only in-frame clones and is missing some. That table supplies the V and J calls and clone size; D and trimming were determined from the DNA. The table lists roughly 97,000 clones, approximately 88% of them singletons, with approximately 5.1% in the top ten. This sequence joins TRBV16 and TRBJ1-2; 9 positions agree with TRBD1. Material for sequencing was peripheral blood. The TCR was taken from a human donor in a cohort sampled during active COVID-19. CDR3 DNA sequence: TGTGCCAGCAGCCCCAGACAGGGGGATGGCTACACCTTC. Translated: CASSPRQGDGYTF. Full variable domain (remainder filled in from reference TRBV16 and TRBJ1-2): GEEVAQTPKHLVRGEGQKAKLYCAPIKGHSYVFWYQQVLKNEFKFLISFQNENVFDETGMPKERFSAKCLPNSPCSLEIQATKLEDSAVYFCASSPRQGDGYTFGSGTRLTVV.